This record looks at one T cell receptor (beta chain) sequence and its context. Other nucleotide sequences in the sample specify the same CDR3. From CD4+ cells came CD45RA+ naive and CD45RA-negative memory subsets. Clones were read by immunoSEQ multiplex PCR, and TCRdb kept only the in-frame ones, dropping some. Altogether roughly 2,300,000 clones are present, 80% to 95% being singletons, with the ten largest covering approximately 0.4%. The CDR3 length is 13 residues. The germline CDR1 and CDR2 sequences are MDHEN and SYDVKM. V was trimmed by 6 bases and J by 1 base, leaving 6 bases between them. The record originates from a study of shared clonotypes between healthy human individuals.

The rearrangement links TRBV28 to TRBJ2-2; perhaps TRBD1 as D (6 bases). This sequence originates from a man younger than 30 in good health. Some clones in this sample may be carry-over from other donors' samples. Sequenced material: naive CD4+ T cells from PBMCs. Subset defined: CD45RA+ positively selected. The CDR3 protein is CASRDRNTGELFF. The CDR3 DNA reads TGTGCCAGCAGGGACAGGAACACCGGGGAGCTGTTTTTT.